The 11 T cell receptor beta chains in this list originate from one sample, sequenced in a study of OX40 agonist ivuxolimab in advanced cancers. Clones were sequenced by immunoSEQ multiplex PCR, and TCRdb holds only the in-frame ones, with some missing. The sample includes tens of thousands of clones, around four fifths of them seen just once. The sequencing used CD4+ or CD8+ T cells sorted from blood, collected in a trial of the OX40 agonist ivuxolimab. The receptors were sampled from an adult with an advanced solid tumor such as melanoma, head and neck, liver or kidney cancer.

The genes are TRBV7-6 and TRBJ2-5; 7 nucleotides agree with TRBD1. The CDR3 contains 15 residues. V dropped 5 bases and J dropped 0; count of bases not matched to a gene: 6. The germline V gene encodes CDR1 SGHVS and CDR2 FNYEAQ. CDR3 region: CASSLRDRHQETQYF. CDR3 nucleotides: TGTGCCAGCAGCCTCCGGGACAGACACCAAGAGACCCAGTACTTC.

This clone has a single count. The chain combines TRBV10-1 with TRBJ2-2; possibly TRBD2 for D (6 bases). In germline, CDR1 is WNHNN, CDR2 SYGVQD (reference sequence). The CDR3 has 16 amino acids. Deletions cut 1 base from V and 4 bases from J, with 13 bases between. Here the CDR3 DNA reads TGCGCCAGCAGTGAGTTTCGGGGAGCGGGCACCGGGGAGCTGTTTTTT. It translates to CASSEFRGAGTGELFF.

The J gene is TRBJ2-1, the V gene TRBV7-3; a possible D gene is TRBD2 (7 bases). V was shortened by 5 bases and J by 5 bases, with 16 bases between the two germline ends. The length of the CDR3 is 15 residues. CDR1 and CDR2 from the germline V gene are SGHTA and FQGTGA. CDR3 protein: CASSPGGHLNNEQFF. CDR3 nucleotide sequence: TGTGCCAGCAGCCCCGGGGGGCACCTCAACAATGAGCAGTTCTTC.

This chain links TRBV5-4 with TRBJ1-1; tentative D call: TRBD1 (6 bases). Germline V lookup: CDR1 SGHNT, CDR2 YYREEE (reference sequence). V lost 4 bases and J lost 0, with 7 bases in between. The CDR3 contains 13 residues. The CDR3 is CASSGTMNTEAFF. CDR3 bases: TGTGCCAGCAGCGGGACAATGAACACTGAAGCTTTCTTT.

The table lists this clone with a few counts. The chain carries TRBV7-8 and TRBJ1-1; tentative D call: TRBD1 (6 bases). The CDR3 loop spans 14 amino acids. Germline V gene data show CDR1 as SGHVS and CDR2 as FQNEAQ. V lost 3 bases to trimming and J lost 1 base, with 9 bases between them. The CDR3 reads CASSFEGQNTEAFF. The CDR3 DNA is TGTGCCAGCAGCTTTGAGGGACAGAACACTGAAGCTTTCTTT.

The rearrangement uses TRBV9 and TRBJ2-5; D might be TRBD2 (7 bases). This CDR3 has 15 residues. Germline loops: CDR1 SGDLS, CDR2 YYNGEE. Trimming stripped 4 bases from V and 4 bases from J, with 17 bases between. The chain's CDR3 is CASSPGEGGGETQYF. The DNA of the CDR3 is TGTGCCAGCAGCCCGGGGGAGGGGGGTGGAGAGACCCAGTACTTC.

The chain combines TRBV28 with TRBJ2-5; 10 bases line up with TRBD2. Trimming took 1 base from V and 5 from J; bases not matched to a gene: 7. The germline V gene encodes CDR1 MDHEN and CDR2 SYDVKM. This CDR3 is built from 16 residues. The CDR3 is CASSLSASGSQETQYF. The CDR3 nucleotides read TGTGCCAGCAGTTTATCGGCTAGCGGGAGTCAGGAGACCCAGTACTTC.

V usage is TRBV5-4 and J usage is TRBJ2-7; TRBD2 aligns across 8 bases. The CDR3 length is 13 residues. Germline-derived CDR1 and CDR2 are SGHNT and YYREEE (reference sequence). After removal of 4 bases from V and 6 bases from J, the junction contained 6 bases not matched to a gene. Here the CDR3 reads CASSPKTSGEQYF. The CDR3 DNA is TGTGCCAGCAGCCCTAAAACTAGCGGCGAGCAGTACTTC.

This rearrangement joins TRBV7-2 to TRBJ1-5; D not certain. There are 15 residues in the CDR3. With 1 base removed from V and 6 bases from J, the gap between germline ends came to 13 bases. Germline assignment: CDR1 SGHTA and CDR2 FQGNSA. The CDR3 here is CASSLDSDKTQPQHF. The CDR3 DNA reads TGTGCCAGCAGCTTAGACTCCGACAAGACTCAGCCCCAGCATTTT.

The chain links TRBV7-3 to TRBJ2-5, with D maybe TRBD2 (6 bases). The J call is uncertain, as TRBJ2-7 better fits the DNA end. Germline CDR1 SGHTA, CDR2 FQGTGA. The CDR3 is 15 amino acids. In nucleotides, the CDR3 is TGTGCCAGCAGCTTAGCAGCGGGCCAAACCTACGAGCAGTACTTC. Its translation: CASSLAAGQTYEQYF.

The chain links TRBV28 to TRBJ1-5; TRBD1 matches at 7 bases. V lost 7 bases to trimming and J lost 7 bases; unmatched junction nucleotides: 13. The CDR3 consists of 15 residues. Germline V CDR1 and CDR2: MDHEN, SYDVKM. The CDR3 DNA sequence: TGTGCCAGCATTCATGGGAGGGGGCTAGGGCAGCCCCAGCATTTT. It yields the protein CASIHGRGLGQPQHF.